These 26 T cell receptor beta chains came from one sample sequenced in a study of blood T cell repertoires in COVID-19. The assay was immunoSEQ multiplex PCR, and TCRdb's table has in-frame clones only and misses some. Of 300,000 to 500,000 clones listed, more than 75% were seen once; the top ten hold around 0.95%. Sequenced: PBMCs or T cells enriched from blood (not recorded which). These receptors all stem from a woman between 25 and 40 years old with acute COVID-19.

This clone appeared a few times. V and J are TRBV24-1 and TRBJ1-4; possible D gene TRBD1, 5 bases. The CDR3 extends over 14 amino acids. Deletions cut 3 bases from V and 11 bases from J, with 15 bases between. Germline V lookup: CDR1 KGHDR, CDR2 SFDVKD. CDR3 loop: CATSDAGQGDKLFF. CDR3 nucleotides: TGTGCCACCAGTGATGCGGGGCAGGGAGACAAACTGTTTTTT.

The chain is built from TRBV24-1 and TRBJ2-5; possibly TRBD1 for D (6 bases). V lost 1 base and J 5 bases, leaving 22 bases between the germline ends. The CDR3 sequence is 18 residues long. Germline-derived CDR1 and CDR2 are KGHDR and SFDVKD. CDR3 amino acids: CATSDFGTGPGLGETQYF. CDR3 in DNA: TGTGCCACCAGTGATTTCGGCACAGGGCCGGGTTTGGGTGAGACCCAGTACTTC.

Comment on this clone: This specimen includes other DNA sequences encoding the same CDR3. The chain uses TRBV19 and TRBJ1-5; 9 positions match TRBD1. With V trimmed by 3 bases and J by 6 bases, 3 bases remained unmatched. Germline CDR1 reads LNHDA; CDR2 reads SQIVND (reference sequence). The CDR3 covers 14 residues. In DNA form, the CDR3 reads TGTGCCAGTAGTATCGGACAGGGGTTTCAGCCCCAGCATTTT. This encodes CASSIGQGFQPQHF.

This clone was observed a single time. V gene TRBV6-5 combines with J gene TRBJ1-1; 10 nucleotides agree with TRBD1. The CDR3 runs to 14 residues. The V segment lost 6 bases and the J segment 4 bases; nucleotides outside the gene matches: 5. CDR1 is MNHEY, CDR2 SVGAGI, per germline. CDR3 sequence: CASRETGGSTEAFF. The DNA of the CDR3 is TGTGCCAGCAGAGAGACAGGGGGCAGCACTGAAGCTTTCTTT.

This clone has just one count. The genes are TRBV11-3 and TRBJ2-7; 8 bases are a match to TRBD1. The CDR3 extends over 15 amino acids. Germline loops: CDR1 SGHNT, CDR2 YENEEA. V was clipped by 4 bases and J by 2 bases; unmatched bases: 7. The CDR3 nucleotides are TGTGCCAGCAGCTACGGACAGGGCCTTACCTACGAGCAGTACTTC. Translation gives CASSYGQGLTYEQYF.

The chain carries TRBV5-5 and TRBJ2-3; TRBD1 matches 12 bases. This CDR3 spans 15 amino acids. V lost 4 bases, J lost 2 bases, and 2 bases stayed unmatched. Germline V gives CDR1 SGHKS, CDR2 YYEKEE (reference sequence). The CDR3 loop is CASSRDRGPTDTQYF. The CDR3 nucleotides are TGTGCCAGCAGCAGGGACAGGGGGCCCACAGATACGCAGTATTTT.

This chain links TRBV6-5 with TRBJ1-2, with D possibly matching TRBD1 (5 bases). Germline CDR1 MNHEY, CDR2 SVGAGI. The CDR3 spans 14 residues. V lost 0 bases and J 7 bases, leaving 12 bases between the germline ends. The CDR3 reads CASSYSGRAGGYTF. The CDR3 DNA follows: TGTGCCAGCAGTTACTCGGGCAGGGCAGGTGGCTACACCTTC.

The chain uses TRBV6-5 and TRBJ1-2, with 8 nucleotides matching TRBD1. V dropped 6 bases and J dropped 3; count of bases not matched to a gene: 3. Germline V CDR1 and CDR2: MNHEY, SVGAGI. The CDR3 consists of 13 residues. The CDR3 DNA reads TGTGCCAGCAGCCCGACAGGGGACTATGGCTACACCTTC. It yields the protein CASSPTGDYGYTF.

This chain connects TRBV9 to TRBJ2-3; the match to TRBD2 covers 8 bases. The V segment lost 3 bases and the J segment 0 bases; nucleotides outside the gene matches: 9. Germline CDR1 is SGDLS and CDR2 is YYNGEE. CDR3 length: 17 residues. The CDR3 sequence: CASSAESGGASTDTQYF. CDR3 in DNA: TGTGCCAGCAGCGCGGAGAGCGGGGGAGCTAGCACAGATACGCAGTATTTT. Full variable domain (outside the CDR3, taken from reference TRBV9 and TRBJ2-3): DSGVTQTPKHLITATGQRVTLRCSPRSGDLSVYWYQQSLDQGLQFLIQYYNGEERAKGNILERFSAQQFPDLHSELNLSSLELGDSALYFCASSAESGGASTDTQYFGPGTRLTVL.

The V call is TRBV28, the J call TRBJ1-2, with TRBD1 matching 7 bases. Germline V gives CDR1 MDHEN, CDR2 SYDVKM. The J segment lost 2 bases and the V segment lost 4 bases, leaving 7 bases of the junction unmatched. The CDR3 has 15 residues. The DNA of the CDR3 is TGTGCCAGCAGTTCGACTCTGACAGGGAACTATGGCTACACCTTC. It translates to CASSSTLTGNYGYTF.

The chain has TRBV30 and TRBJ1-1; D perhaps matches TRBD1 (5 bases). Trimming removed 1 base from V and 6 bases from J, with 9 bases in between. The CDR3 consists of 12 residues. Germline CDR1 reads GTSNPN; CDR2 reads SVGIG (reference sequence). CDR3 DNA: TGTGCCTGGAGTGCGTCAGGGCCTGAAGCTTTCTTT. This gives the protein CAWSASGPEAFF.

The DNA for the CDR3 is TGCGCCAGCAGCTTGGAAGCAGGCCATGGTGGTGAAGCTTTCTTT. It yields the protein CASSLEAGHGGEAFF. The chain couples TRBV5-1 to TRBJ1-1; no clear D gene. V gave up 0 bases and J gave up 7 bases, with 16 bases separating them. The germline V gene has CDR1 SGHRS and CDR2 YFSETQ. CDR3 length equals 15 residues. Full variable domain (missing parts from reference TRBV5-1 and TRBJ1-1): KAGVTQTPRYLIKTRGQQVTLSCSPISGHRSVSWYQQTPGQGLQFLFEYFSETQRNKGNFPGRFSGRQFSNSRSEMNVSTLELGDSALYLCASSLEAGHGGEAFFGQGTRLTVV.

The chain couples TRBV7-8 to TRBJ1-4; 8 nucleotides agree with TRBD1. Germline-derived CDR1 and CDR2 are SGHVS and FQNEAQ. The CDR3 is 18 residues long. The V and J ends lost 5 bases and 8 bases, in that order; junction bases with no gene match: 19. CDR3 region: CASSPRGRGRGIREKLFF. The CDR3 DNA is TGTGCCAGCAGCCCACGGGGCAGGGGGCGAGGGATTAGGGAAAAACTGTTTTTT. Looking up the rest from reference TRBV7-8 and TRBJ1-4 gives the full variable domain: GAGVSQSPRYKVAKRGQDVALRCDPISGHVSLFWYQQALGQGPEFLTYFQNEAQLDKSGLPSDRFFAERPEGSVSTLKIQRTQQEDSAVYLCASSPRGRGRGIREKLFFGSGTQLSVL.

V is TRBV5-1 and J is TRBJ1-5; D might be TRBD1 (5 bases). Deletions cut 4 bases from V and 3 bases from J, with 17 bases between. The CDR3 has 16 residues. In germline, CDR1 is SGHRS, CDR2 YFSETQ. CDR3 bases: TGCGCCAGCAGCCTTGGACCGGACATTGCCAATCAGCCCCAGCATTTT. Amino acid sequence: CASSLGPDIANQPQHF.

V usage is TRBV18 and J usage is TRBJ1-2, with 9 bases identical to TRBD1. The germline V gene has CDR1 KGHSH and CDR2 LQKENI. This CDR3 contains 17 residues. V shed 3 bases, J shed 3 bases, and the junction held 11 bases outside the gene matches. CDR3 loop: CASSPATPGQGDYGYTF. CDR3 nucleotides: TGTGCCAGCTCACCCGCGACGCCGGGACAGGGAGACTATGGCTACACCTTC.

The V and J genes are TRBV6-5 and TRBJ2-5; a weak D match, TRBD2 (5 bases). V lost 6 bases and J lost 9, with 17 bases in between. CDR1 and CDR2 from the germline V gene are MNHEY and SVGAGI. This CDR3 contains 13 residues. The DNA of the CDR3 is TGTGCCAGCAGAGATCAGCGGTTCGCGCCCCAGTACTTC. It yields the protein CASRDQRFAPQYF.

This chain links TRBV27 with TRBJ2-7; TRBD1 matches at 8 bases. The CDR3 loop spans 16 amino acids. CDR1 MNHEY and CDR2 SMNVEV come from the germline V gene (reference sequence). The J segment lost 5 bases and the V segment lost 4 bases, leaving 13 bases of the junction unmatched. The chain's CDR3 is CASSSPLTGAKHEQYF. The CDR3 DNA follows: TGTGCCAGCAGTTCACCCCTGACAGGGGCCAAGCACGAGCAGTACTTC.

The V call is TRBV10-3, the J call TRBJ2-3; 8 bases line up with TRBD2. V trimming: 7 bases; J trimming: 0 bases; junction bases outside the gene matches: 6. Germline assignment: CDR1 ENHRY and CDR2 SYGVKD. This CDR3 comprises 15 residues. Written as DNA, the CDR3 is TGTGCCATCACCGCTAGCGGGTCTAGCACAGATACGCAGTATTTT. This translates into CAITASGSSTDTQYF.

This chain uses TRBV5-1 with TRBJ1-6; tentative D call: TRBD1 (5 bases). V was shortened by 6 bases and J by 6 bases, with 10 bases between the two germline ends. The CDR3 loop spans 13 amino acids. Germline V lookup: CDR1 SGHRS, CDR2 YFSETQ. CDR3 residues: CASKQDPNSPLHF. Here the CDR3 DNA reads TGCGCCAGCAAACAGGACCCTAATTCACCCCTCCACTTT.

The V call is TRBV18, the J call TRBJ2-5, with 8 nucleotides matching TRBD2. From germline, CDR1 is KGHSH and CDR2 LQKENI. V gave up 6 bases and J gave up 5 bases; unmatched junction bases: 11. The CDR3 loop spans 15 amino acids. CDR3 sequence: CASSRDPGGFETQYF. CDR3 DNA: TGTGCCAGCTCCAGGGACCCGGGAGGGTTCGAGACCCAGTACTTC.

V is TRBV5-1 and J is TRBJ2-1; perhaps TRBD1 as D (6 bases). V was clipped by 4 bases and J by 3 bases, with 14 bases between them. The CDR3 consists of 15 residues. Germline values: CDR1 SGHRS, CDR2 YFSETQ. CDR3 amino acids: CASSDVQGGYNEQFF. DNA for the CDR3: TGCGCCAGCAGCGATGTACAGGGTGGCTACAATGAGCAGTTCTTC. Full variable domain (outside the CDR3, taken from reference TRBV5-1 and TRBJ2-1): KAGVTQTPRYLIKTRGQQVTLSCSPISGHRSVSWYQQTPGQGLQFLFEYFSETQRNKGNFPGRFSGRQFSNSRSEMNVSTLELGDSALYLCASSDVQGGYNEQFFGPGTRLTVL.

The chain has TRBV6-4 and TRBJ1-1; 7 bases line up with TRBD1. The J segment lost 9 bases and the V segment lost 5 bases, leaving 12 bases of the junction unmatched. Germline V CDR1 and CDR2: MRHNA, SNTAGT. The CDR3 is made up of 14 amino acids. CDR3: CASSPDTTGVKAFF. The CDR3 nucleotides are TGTGCCAGCAGTCCCGACACTACAGGGGTAAAAGCTTTCTTT.

This clone was detected a few times. This chain connects TRBV2 to TRBJ2-7; 12 bases fit TRBD1. Germline assignment: CDR1 SNHLY and CDR2 FYNNEI. The CDR3 is made up of 17 amino acids. The trim removed 3 bases at V and 4 bases at J, leaving 10 bases unmatched. The CDR3 DNA reads TGTGCCAGCAGTGAGCTTAGTAGGGGACAGGGGGCTTACGAGCAGTACTTC. Protein: CASSELSRGQGAYEQYF.

The V call is TRBV2, the J call TRBJ2-3; 11 nucleotides match TRBD2. The germline V gene has CDR1 SNHLY and CDR2 FYNNEI. The CDR3 length is 17 residues. J gave up 4 bases and V 7 bases, and 13 bases lay outside the gene matches. CDR3 in amino acids: CASNVQLAGVPADTQYF. The DNA for the CDR3 is TGTGCCAGCAACGTCCAACTAGCGGGGGTCCCTGCAGATACGCAGTATTTT.

The genes are TRBV5-1 and TRBJ2-3; 15 nucleotides match TRBD2. CDR3 length equals 17 residues. The ends lost 4 bases at V and 2 bases at J; junction bases unmatched: 5. The germline gives CDR1 SGHRS, CDR2 YFSETQ. CDR3 DNA sequence: TGCGCCAGCAGCGCCGGGACTAGCGGGGGGTCCACAGATACGCAGTATTTT. As protein: CASSAGTSGGSTDTQYF.

The rearrangement links TRBV6-5 to TRBJ2-2, with 8 bases matching TRBD1. Germline CDR1 and CDR2: MNHEY and SVGAGI. V dropped 6 bases and J dropped 1; count of bases not matched to a gene: 4. This CDR3 is 15 amino acids long. The chain's CDR3 is CASRSGTGNTGELFF. In nucleotides, the CDR3 is TGTGCCAGCAGATCCGGGACAGGGAACACCGGGGAGCTGTTTTTT.